The 8 T cell receptor beta chains below were found in one sample sequenced in a study of T cells in Graves' hyperthyroidism and ophthalmopathy. Researchers took RNA transcripts and amplified the TCR beta CDR3 regions from them. In the first-round RT-PCR of the TCR CDR3, the HTBI primer set was used. TCRdb reprocessed the multiplex PCR reads with MiXCR, giving one entry per CDR3 protein. This table has 300,000 or so distinct CDR3 sequences, more than 15% appearing once. The sample comprised blood. All receptors derive from a woman aged 60-75 years with Graves' ophthalmopathy.

The chain has TRBV29-1 and TRBJ1-3; D is ambiguous. CDR1 and CDR2 (germline): SQVTM, ANQGSEA. V dropped 4 bases and J dropped 0 bases, with 1 base sitting between them. The CDR3 runs to 11 residues. The CDR3 sequence: CSVGSGNTIYF. CDR3 DNA: TGCAGCGTTGGCTCTGGAAACACCATATATTTT.

This clonotype showed up many times. The rearrangement links TRBV27 to TRBJ2-3; 10 nucleotides match TRBD2. CDR1 is MNHEY and CDR2 is SMNVEV in the germline V gene (reference sequence). This CDR3 is 18 amino acids long. V lost 7 bases, J lost 4 bases, and 17 bases stayed unmatched. The CDR3, as DNA: TGTGCCAGCACCCTGTCCGGGACTAGCGTTCTCAGGGCAGATACGCAGTATTTT. It yields the protein CASTLSGTSVLRADTQYF.

The rearrangement joins TRBV28 to TRBJ1-6; D remains ambiguous. The germline gives CDR1 MDHEN, CDR2 SYDVKM. The CDR3 is made up of 12 amino acids. V lost 7 bases and J lost 7, with 8 bases in between. The CDR3 here is CASTLSNSPLHF. The CDR3 nucleotides are TGTGCCAGCACCCTCAGCAATTCACCCCTCCACTTT.

This clonotype appeared many times. The chain has TRBV7-3 and TRBJ1-1, with TRBD1 matching 7 bases. The CDR3 totals 15 residues. V lost 5 bases, J lost 3 bases, and 9 bases stayed unmatched. Germline CDR1 is SGHTA and CDR2 is FQGTGA. CDR3 DNA: TGTGCCAGCAGCCCAAACTCCGGGACAGACACTGAAGCTTTCTTT. It is translated as CASSPNSGTDTEAFF.

This clonotype was seen at least ten times. The chain employs TRBV20-1 and TRBJ1-1; possibly TRBD1 for D (5 bases). CDR1 is DFQATT and CDR2 is SNEGSKA in the germline V gene (reference sequence). This CDR3 spans 13 amino acids. V was pared by 5 bases and J by 1 base, with 11 bases between. CDR3 DNA: TGCAGTGCTGAGGGGTCCCCGAACACTGAAGCTTTCTTT. The encoded protein is CSAEGSPNTEAFF.

The rearrangement uses TRBV4-3 and TRBJ1-2, with 7 bases aligning to TRBD1. Germline assignment: CDR1 LGHNA and CDR2 YSLEER. V lost 0 bases, J lost 4 bases, and 8 bases stayed unmatched. There are 16 residues in the CDR3. Here the CDR3 DNA reads TGCGCCAGCAGCCAAGAGGCCAGGGGGAGTAGCTATGGCTACACCTTC. Translation gives CASSQEARGSSYGYTF.

This clonotype was seen at least ten times. The chain carries TRBV7-9 and TRBJ2-3, with 9 bases that match TRBD2. The CDR3 loop spans 15 amino acids. Germline V gene data show CDR1 as SEHNR and CDR2 as FQNEAQ (reference sequence). V dropped 4 bases and J dropped 3; count of bases not matched to a gene: 5. The CDR3 loop reads CASSSRAGGTDTQYF. CDR3 nucleotides: TGTGCCAGCAGCTCACGAGCGGGGGGAACAGATACGCAGTATTTT.

The rearrangement links TRBV5-4 to TRBJ2-1, with 7 bases fitting TRBD2. Per the germline V gene, CDR1 is SGHNT and CDR2 is YYREEE (reference sequence). This CDR3 is 14 amino acids long. Trimming took 3 bases from V and 5 from J; bases not matched to a gene: 5. Here the CDR3 DNA reads TGTGCCAGCAGCTCGGGGACTACAAACAATGAGCAGTTCTTC. It specifies CASSSGTTNNEQFF.